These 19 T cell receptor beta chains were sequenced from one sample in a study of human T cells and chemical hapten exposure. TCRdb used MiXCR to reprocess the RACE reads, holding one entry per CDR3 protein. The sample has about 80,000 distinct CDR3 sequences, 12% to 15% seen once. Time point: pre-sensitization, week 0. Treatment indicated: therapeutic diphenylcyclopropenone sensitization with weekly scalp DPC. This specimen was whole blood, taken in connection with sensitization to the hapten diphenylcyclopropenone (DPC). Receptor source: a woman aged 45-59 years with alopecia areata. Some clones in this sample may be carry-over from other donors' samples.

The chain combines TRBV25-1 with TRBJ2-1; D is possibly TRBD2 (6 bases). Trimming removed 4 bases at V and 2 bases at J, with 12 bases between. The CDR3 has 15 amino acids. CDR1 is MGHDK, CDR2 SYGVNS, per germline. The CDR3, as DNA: TGTGCCAGCAGTGGCAAGCGGGTCCCCTACAATGAGCAGTTCTTC. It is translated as CASSGKRVPYNEQFF.

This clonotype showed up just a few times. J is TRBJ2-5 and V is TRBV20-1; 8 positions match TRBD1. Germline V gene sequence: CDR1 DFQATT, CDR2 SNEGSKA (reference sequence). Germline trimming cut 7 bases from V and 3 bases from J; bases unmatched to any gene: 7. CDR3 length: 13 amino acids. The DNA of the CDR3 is TGCAGTGACCAAACAGGGGGTGAAGAGACCCAGTACTTC. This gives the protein CSDQTGGEETQYF.

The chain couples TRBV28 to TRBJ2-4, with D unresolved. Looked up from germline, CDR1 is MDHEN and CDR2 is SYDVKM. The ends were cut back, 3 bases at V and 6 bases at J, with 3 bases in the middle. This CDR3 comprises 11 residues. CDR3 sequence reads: CASSFRNIQYF. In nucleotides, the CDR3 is TGTGCCAGCAGTTTCAGAAACATTCAGTACTTC. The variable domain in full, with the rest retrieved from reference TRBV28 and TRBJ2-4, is DVKVTQSSRYLVKRTGEKVFLECVQDMDHENMFWYRQDPGLGLRLIYFSYDVKMKEKGDIPEGYSVSREKKERFSLILESASTNQTSMYLCASSFRNIQYFGAGTRLSVL.

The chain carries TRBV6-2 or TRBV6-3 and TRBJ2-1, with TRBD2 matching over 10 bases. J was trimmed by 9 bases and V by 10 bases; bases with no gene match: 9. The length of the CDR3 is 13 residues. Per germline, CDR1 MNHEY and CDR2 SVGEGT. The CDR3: CATGLAGVGEQFF. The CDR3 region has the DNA TGTGCCACAGGTCTAGCGGGAGTGGGTGAGCAGTTCTTC.

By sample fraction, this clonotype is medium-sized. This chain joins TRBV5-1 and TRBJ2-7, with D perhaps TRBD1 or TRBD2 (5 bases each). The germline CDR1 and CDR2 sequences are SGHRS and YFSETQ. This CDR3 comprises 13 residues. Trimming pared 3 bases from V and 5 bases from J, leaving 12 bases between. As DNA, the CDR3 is TGCGCCAGCAGCTCGGGACGGGGTGACGAGCAGTACTTC. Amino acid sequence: CASSSGRGDEQYF.

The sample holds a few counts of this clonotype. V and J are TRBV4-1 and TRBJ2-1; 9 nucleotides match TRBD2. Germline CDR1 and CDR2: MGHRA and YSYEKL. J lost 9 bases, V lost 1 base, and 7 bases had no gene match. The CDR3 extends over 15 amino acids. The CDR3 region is CASSQAGTSSAEQFF. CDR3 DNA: TGCGCCAGCAGCCAAGCCGGGACTAGCTCCGCTGAGCAGTTCTTC.

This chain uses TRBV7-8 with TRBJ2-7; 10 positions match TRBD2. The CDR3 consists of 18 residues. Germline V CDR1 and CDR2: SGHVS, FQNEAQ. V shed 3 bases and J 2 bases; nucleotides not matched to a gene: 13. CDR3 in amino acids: CASSLPSSGRRNPYEQYF. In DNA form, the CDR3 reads TGTGCCAGCAGCTTGCCAAGTAGCGGGAGGAGGAATCCCTACGAGCAGTACTTC.

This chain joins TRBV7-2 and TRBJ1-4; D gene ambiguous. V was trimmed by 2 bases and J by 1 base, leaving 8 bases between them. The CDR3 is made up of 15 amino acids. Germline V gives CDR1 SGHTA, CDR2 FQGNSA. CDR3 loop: CASSLSALTNEKLFF. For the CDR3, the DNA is TGTGCCAGCAGCTTATCAGCGCTAACTAATGAAAAACTGTTTTTT. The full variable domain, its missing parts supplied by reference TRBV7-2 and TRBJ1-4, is GAGVSQSPSNKVTEKGKDVELRCDPISGHTALYWYRQSLGQGLEFLIYFQGNSAPDKSGLPSDRFSAERTGGSVSTLTIQRTQQEDSAVYLCASSLSALTNEKLFFGSGTQLSVL.

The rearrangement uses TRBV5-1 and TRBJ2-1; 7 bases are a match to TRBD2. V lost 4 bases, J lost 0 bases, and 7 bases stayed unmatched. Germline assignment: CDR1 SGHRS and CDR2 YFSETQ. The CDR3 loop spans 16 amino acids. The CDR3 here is CASSPDGGSSYNEQFF. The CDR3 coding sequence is TGCGCCAGCAGCCCGGATGGCGGGAGCTCCTACAATGAGCAGTTCTTC.

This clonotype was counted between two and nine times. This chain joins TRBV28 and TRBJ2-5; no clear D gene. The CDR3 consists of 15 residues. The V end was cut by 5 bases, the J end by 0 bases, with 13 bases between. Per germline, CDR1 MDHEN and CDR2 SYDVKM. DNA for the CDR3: TGTGCCAGCAGTGATGAAGACCTGTACCAAGAGACCCAGTACTTC. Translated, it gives CASSDEDLYQETQYF.

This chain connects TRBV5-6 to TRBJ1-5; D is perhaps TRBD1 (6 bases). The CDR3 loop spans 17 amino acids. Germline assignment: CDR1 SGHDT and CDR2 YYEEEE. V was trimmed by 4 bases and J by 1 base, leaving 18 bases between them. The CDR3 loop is CASSEYMDSVSNQPQHF. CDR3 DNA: TGTGCCAGCAGCGAGTATATGGACAGTGTAAGCAATCAGCCCCAGCATTTT.

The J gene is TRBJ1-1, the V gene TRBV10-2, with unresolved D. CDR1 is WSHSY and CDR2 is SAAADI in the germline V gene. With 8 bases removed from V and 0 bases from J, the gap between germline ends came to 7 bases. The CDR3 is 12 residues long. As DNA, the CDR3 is TGCGCCAGCTTGGCACTGAACACTGAAGCTTTCTTT. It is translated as CASLALNTEAFF.

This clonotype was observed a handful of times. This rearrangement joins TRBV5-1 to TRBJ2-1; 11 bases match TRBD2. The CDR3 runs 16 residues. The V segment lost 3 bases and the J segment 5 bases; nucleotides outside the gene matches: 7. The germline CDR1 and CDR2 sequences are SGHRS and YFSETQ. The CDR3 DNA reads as TGCGCCAGCAGCTGGGAGGGACTAGCGGACGACAATGAGCAGTTCTTC. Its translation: CASSWEGLADDNEQFF.

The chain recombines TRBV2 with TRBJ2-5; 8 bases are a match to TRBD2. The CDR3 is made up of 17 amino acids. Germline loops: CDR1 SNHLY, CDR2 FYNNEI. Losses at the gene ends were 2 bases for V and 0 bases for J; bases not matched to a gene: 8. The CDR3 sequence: CASSELAGATYQETQYF. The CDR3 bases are TGTGCCAGCAGTGAACTAGCGGGCGCTACCTACCAAGAGACCCAGTACTTC.

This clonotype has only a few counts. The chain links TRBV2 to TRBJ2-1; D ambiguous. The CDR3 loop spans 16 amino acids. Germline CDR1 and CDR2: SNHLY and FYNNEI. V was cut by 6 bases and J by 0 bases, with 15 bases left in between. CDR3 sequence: CASRDRLVSSYNEQFF. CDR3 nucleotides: TGTGCCAGCAGAGACCGACTGGTTAGCTCCTACAATGAGCAGTTCTTC.

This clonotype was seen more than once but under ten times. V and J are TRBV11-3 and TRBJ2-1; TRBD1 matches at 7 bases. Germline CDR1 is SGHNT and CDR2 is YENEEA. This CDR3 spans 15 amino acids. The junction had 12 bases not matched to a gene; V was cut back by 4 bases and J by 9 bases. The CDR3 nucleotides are TGTGCCAGCAGCTCAGGGAGCGGAGAGGGGGCTGAGCAGTTCTTC. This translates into CASSSGSGEGAEQFF. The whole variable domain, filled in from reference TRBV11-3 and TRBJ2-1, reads EAGVVQSPRYKIIEKKQPVAFWCNPISGHNTLYWYLQNLGQGPELLIRYENEEAVDDSQLPKDRFSAERLKGVDSTLKIQPAELGDSAVYLCASSSGSGEGAEQFFGPGTRLTVL.

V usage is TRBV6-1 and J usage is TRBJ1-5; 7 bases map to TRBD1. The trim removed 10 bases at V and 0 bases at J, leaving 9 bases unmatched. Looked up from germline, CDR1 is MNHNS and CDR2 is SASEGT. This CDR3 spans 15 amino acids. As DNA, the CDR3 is TGTGCCACCAGGGGGGCAGGGGCTAGCAATCAGCCCCAGCATTTT. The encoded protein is CATRGAGASNQPQHF.

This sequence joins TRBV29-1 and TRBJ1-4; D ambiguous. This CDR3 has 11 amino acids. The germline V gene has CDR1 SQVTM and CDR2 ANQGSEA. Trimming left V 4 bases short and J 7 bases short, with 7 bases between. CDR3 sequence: CSVAFTEKLFF. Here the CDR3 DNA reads TGCAGCGTTGCCTTTACTGAAAAACTGTTTTTT.

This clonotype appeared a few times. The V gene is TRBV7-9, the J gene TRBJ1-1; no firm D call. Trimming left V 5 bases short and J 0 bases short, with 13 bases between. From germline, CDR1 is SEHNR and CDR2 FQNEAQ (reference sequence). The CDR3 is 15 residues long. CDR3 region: CASSADLELNTEAFF. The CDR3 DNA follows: TGTGCCAGCAGCGCGGATCTAGAGTTGAACACTGAAGCTTTCTTT.